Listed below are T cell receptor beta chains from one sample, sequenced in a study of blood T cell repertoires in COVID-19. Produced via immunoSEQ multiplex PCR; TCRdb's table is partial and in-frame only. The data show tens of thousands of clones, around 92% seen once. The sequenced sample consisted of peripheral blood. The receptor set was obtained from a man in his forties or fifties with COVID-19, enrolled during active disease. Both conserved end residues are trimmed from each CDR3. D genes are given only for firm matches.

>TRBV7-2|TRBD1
ASSLDPGQGRKLF
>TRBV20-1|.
SASDSATSTIYEQY
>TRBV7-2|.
ASSLVQGSYEQY
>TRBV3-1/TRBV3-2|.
ASSQGGRENEQF
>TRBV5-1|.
ASSLASGAPDTQY
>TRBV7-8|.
ASNPGDYSNQPQH
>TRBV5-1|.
ASSLTGKLYGYT
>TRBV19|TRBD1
ASRGRGQENYGYT
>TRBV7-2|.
ASSRQVDTQY
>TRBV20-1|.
SASPPGAFYEQY
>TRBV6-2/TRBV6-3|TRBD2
ASSSGTTDTDTQY
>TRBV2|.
ASREGTVYNQPQH
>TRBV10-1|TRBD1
ASSESRGQGGPFTDSNYGYT
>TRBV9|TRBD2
ASSPQVAASGGGGELF
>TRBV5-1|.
ASSTGGTLSPLH
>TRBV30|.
AWRGAFYEQY
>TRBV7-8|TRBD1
ASSDPRDRGGYT
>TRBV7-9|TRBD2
ASTSSGTSTDTQY
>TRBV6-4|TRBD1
ASRMTGDTEAF
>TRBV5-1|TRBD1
ASSLAGGPEKLF
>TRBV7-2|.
ASSAQGISTEAF
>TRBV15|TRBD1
ATSKTPGQGYYEQY
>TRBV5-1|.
ASSLVGGAEAF
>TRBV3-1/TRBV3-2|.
ASSLTVSSYNSPLH
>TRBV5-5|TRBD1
ASSKNRDRASSLH
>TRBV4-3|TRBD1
ASSGDRGNTEAF
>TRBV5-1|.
ASSSAYEQY
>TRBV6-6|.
ASSYREATASYGYT
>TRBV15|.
ATSRQVARGNTIY
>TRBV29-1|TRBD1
SARQGLGPQH
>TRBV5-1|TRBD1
ASSDTGVEQF
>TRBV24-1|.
ATSDSFLASNNEQF
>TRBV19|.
ASSNLGPMNTEAF
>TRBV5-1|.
ASSSLNTGRGDTQY
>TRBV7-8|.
ASSLRAGLYYGYT
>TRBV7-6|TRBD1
ASSSRDRVGTEAF
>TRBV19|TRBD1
ASSIAWGQGSGQPQH
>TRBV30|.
AWSVERNYGYT
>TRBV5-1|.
ASSPGGVNEKLF
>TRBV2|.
ASRDWGPGYGYT
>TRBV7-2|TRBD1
ASRTGDSFPYEQY
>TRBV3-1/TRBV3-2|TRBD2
ASSPDPRGGPYEQY
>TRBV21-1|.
ASSKALGNQPQH
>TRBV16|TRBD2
ASSQASGAYNEQF
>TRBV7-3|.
ASSLRQDHEQF
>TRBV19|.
ASSISGGRYNEQF
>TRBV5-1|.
ASSSRVRGGELF
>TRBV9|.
ASSVDGAGQPQH
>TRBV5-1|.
ASSSRATNEKLF
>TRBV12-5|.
ASGLKPTTEPTSNTGELF
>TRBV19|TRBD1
ASSRGRGDTQY
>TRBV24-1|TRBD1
ATSDGQGDNEKLF
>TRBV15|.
ATSRDQAGNSPLH